These 25 T cell receptor beta chains came from one sample sequenced in a study of blood T cell repertoires in COVID-19. The data were produced by immunoSEQ multiplex PCR, yet TCRdb's version contains in-frame clones alone and is incomplete. The sample holds about 32,000 clones, about nine tenths seen once. Sequenced input: peripheral blood. The origin of the receptors is a man aged 70 or older with active or convalescent COVID-19.

The J gene is TRBJ2-1, the V gene TRBV28; possibly TRBD2 for D (6 bases). CDR3 length equals 14 residues. In germline, CDR1 is MDHEN, CDR2 SYDVKM. Trimming left V 8 bases short and J 10 bases short, with 21 bases between. As DNA, the CDR3 is TGTGCCAGCCAGGAGGGAGAGCCTCCGAAGGAGCAGTTCTTC. It encodes CASQEGEPPKEQFF.

This clone appeared a single time. The chain has TRBV28 and TRBJ2-2; 7 bases are shared with TRBD1. Per the germline V gene, CDR1 is MDHEN and CDR2 is SYDVKM. The CDR3 sequence is 13 residues long. Losses at the gene ends were 5 bases for V and 4 bases for J; bases not matched to a gene: 1. The CDR3 DNA reads TGTGCCAGCAGTCAGGGGGTCACCGGGGAGCTGTTTTTT. Protein sequence: CASSQGVTGELFF.

The rearrangement joins TRBV7-2 to TRBJ1-2; 9 bases are a match to TRBD1. The ends lost 1 base at V and 3 bases at J; junction bases unmatched: 9. Per germline, CDR1 SGHTA and CDR2 FQGNSA. This CDR3 region has 17 residues. CDR3 DNA sequence: TGTGCCAGCAGCTTAGACAGGGGGCTTTTCCTCCACTATGGCTACACCTTC. It translates to CASSLDRGLFLHYGYTF.

This rearrangement joins TRBV18 to TRBJ1-5; D might be TRBD1 (5 bases). Germline CDR1 is KGHSH and CDR2 is LQKENI. This CDR3 region has 15 residues. The germline V and J ends were trimmed by 3 bases and 5 bases, with 14 bases remaining between them. CDR3 in amino acids: CASSPLGRGDQPQHF. CDR3 DNA sequence: TGTGCCAGCTCACCGTTGGGGAGGGGAGATCAGCCCCAGCATTTT.

CDR3 bases: TGTGCCAGCAGTCTAACAGGGGCCCTTAACTATGGCTACACCTTC. It is translated as CASSLTGALNYGYTF. The chain links TRBV9 to TRBJ1-2, with 7 nucleotides matching TRBD1. The CDR3 is 15 residues long. Losses at the gene ends were 5 bases for V and 1 base for J; bases not matched to a gene: 8. Germline values: CDR1 SGDLS, CDR2 YYNGEE.

This rearrangement joins TRBV9 to TRBJ2-3, with D maybe TRBD1 (7 bases). The germline CDR1 and CDR2 sequences are SGDLS and YYNGEE. The V and J ends lost 4 bases and 6 bases respectively, with 24 bases between them. This CDR3 has 17 residues. The CDR3 region is CASSLYRGGISYDTQYF. The CDR3 region has the DNA TGTGCCAGCAGCTTGTACAGGGGAGGAATCTCGTACGATACGCAGTATTTT.

This chain uses TRBV10-3 with TRBJ2-2; D is perhaps TRBD2 (6 bases). CDR1 ENHRY and CDR2 SYGVKD come from the germline V gene. CDR3 size: 14 residues. V lost 10 bases, J lost 1 base, and 13 bases lay in between. CDR3 region: CANPPGLNTGELFF. Written as DNA, the CDR3 is TGTGCCAACCCCCCGGGACTGAACACCGGGGAGCTGTTTTTT.

The gene calls are TRBV4-1 and TRBJ1-3; D remains unclear. Germline CDR1 and CDR2: MGHRA and YSYEKL. The CDR3 runs 16 residues. V was trimmed by 0 bases and J by 0 bases, leaving 9 bases between them. CDR3 coding DNA: TGCGCCAGCAGCCAAGATCGTGTCAGCTCTGGAAACACCATATATTTT. Protein: CASSQDRVSSGNTIYF.

The rearrangement links TRBV28 to TRBJ1-5; D remains ambiguous. V lost 7 bases and J lost 0, with 10 bases in between. The length of the CDR3 is 14 residues. From germline, CDR1 is MDHEN and CDR2 SYDVKM. This CDR3 is CASTRIYSNQPQHF. The CDR3 DNA is TGTGCCAGCACGCGAATTTATAGCAATCAGCCCCAGCATTTT.

V and J are TRBV5-6 and TRBJ1-1; no clear D. V was shortened by 2 bases and J by 1 base, with 9 bases between the two germline ends. Germline CDR1 SGHDT, CDR2 YYEEEE. The CDR3 has 14 residues. DNA for the CDR3: TGTGCCAGCAGCTTCCGGGGTAGGAACACTGAAGCTTTCTTT. It translates to CASSFRGRNTEAFF.

V usage is TRBV7-2 and J usage is TRBJ2-3; 14 bases are shared with TRBD2. The trim removed 4 bases at V and 4 bases at J, leaving 10 bases unmatched. This CDR3 is 18 amino acids long. Germline loops: CDR1 SGHTA, CDR2 FQGNSA. The CDR3 nucleotides read TGTGCCAGCAGCTCCCTCCGACTAGCGGGGGGGCAAGCAGATACGCAGTATTTT. Protein product: CASSSLRLAGGQADTQYF.

This clone was found once. The rearrangement links TRBV5-1 to TRBJ2-3; 8 bases match TRBD2. The CDR3 spans 15 residues. Germline V gene lookup returns CDR1 SGHRS and CDR2 YFSETQ. V lost 4 bases, J lost 1 base, and 5 bases stayed unmatched. DNA of the CDR3: TGCGCCAGCAGCAGAGCGGGGGTTCGCACAGATACGCAGTATTTT. Its translation is CASSRAGVRTDTQYF.

The gene calls are TRBV19 and TRBJ2-1; D remains unclear. V lost 3 bases and J lost 6, with 15 bases in between. Germline V CDR1 and CDR2: LNHDA, SQIVND (reference sequence). The CDR3 has 15 amino acids. The CDR3 sequence is CASSMRRGHVNEQFF. For the CDR3, the DNA is TGTGCCAGTAGTATGAGGAGAGGCCACGTCAATGAGCAGTTCTTC.

This sequence joins TRBV5-1 and TRBJ1-3; 9 bases agree with TRBD1. Germline CDR1 SGHRS, CDR2 YFSETQ. The CDR3 loop spans 19 amino acids. V gave up 4 bases and J gave up 0 bases; unmatched junction bases: 14. DNA for the CDR3: TGCGCCAGCAGCCTCCGCCCAACAGGGACAGGGAGCTCTGGAAACACCATATATTTT. This translates into CASSLRPTGTGSSGNTIYF.

The chain combines TRBV19 with TRBJ1-1, with 9 bases matching TRBD1. From germline, CDR1 is LNHDA and CDR2 SQIVND (reference sequence). Unmatched junction bases numbered 4, after V lost 1 base and J lost 10 bases. The CDR3 covers 13 residues. The CDR3 loop is CASSIGDRVGAFF. The CDR3 DNA reads TGTGCCAGTAGTATAGGGGACAGGGTGGGAGCTTTCTTT. Filled out from reference TRBV19 and TRBJ1-1, the complete variable domain reads DGGITQSPKYLFRKEGQNVTLSCEQNLNHDAMYWYRQDPGQGLRLIYYSQIVNDFQKGDIAEGYSVSREKKESFPLTVTSAQKNPTAFYLCASSIGDRVGAFFGQGTRLTVV.

The rearrangement joins TRBV5-1 to TRBJ2-7, with D tentatively TRBD1 (6 bases). Germline values: CDR1 SGHRS, CDR2 YFSETQ. CDR3 length: 14 amino acids. Trimming cost V 1 base and J 5 bases, with 13 bases left between them. CDR3 DNA sequence: TGCGCCAGCAGCTTGCAGGGGTCGTCCAACGAGCAGTACTTC. Translating gives CASSLQGSSNEQYF.

This clone appeared a few times. The CDR3 loop reads CASSSNSRGPQHF. The DNA of the CDR3 is TGTGCCAGCAGCTCGAACTCCAGGGGGCCCCAGCATTTT. This chain links TRBV7-2 with TRBJ1-5; maybe TRBD1 (6 bases). The V end lost 4 bases, the J end lost 9 bases, and 13 bases lay between the germline ends. Germline loops: CDR1 SGHTA, CDR2 FQGNSA. This CDR3 spans 13 amino acids.

V and J are TRBV6-6 and TRBJ2-1, with D tentatively TRBD1 (6 bases). CDR1 and CDR2 from the germline V gene are MNHNY and SVGAGI (reference sequence). Trimming took off 0 bases at V and 13 bases at J, with 10 bases between the two ends. This CDR3 spans 12 amino acids. This CDR3 is CASSYSRGNQFF. The CDR3 coding sequence is TGTGCCAGCAGTTACTCGAGGGGGAATCAGTTCTTC.

This clone showed up just once. This chain connects TRBV7-2 to TRBJ1-2, with 12 bases matching TRBD1. The CDR3 spans 15 residues. Unmatched junction bases numbered 7, after V lost 5 bases and J lost 6 bases. Looked up from germline, CDR1 is SGHTA and CDR2 is FQGNSA. CDR3 sequence (DNA): TGTGCCAGCAGCCCAGGGGGACAGGGGGCCAATGGCTACACCTTC. It yields the protein CASSPGGQGANGYTF.

Written as DNA, the CDR3 is TGTGCCACCAGCAGAGATGACAGGAGCTATGGCTACACCTTC. It specifies CATSRDDRSYGYTF. V is TRBV15 and J is TRBJ1-2; the D gene is possibly TRBD1 (6 bases). Trimming took 0 bases from V and 4 from J, leaving 9 bases between them. The germline V gene has CDR1 LNHNV and CDR2 YYDKDF (reference sequence). CDR3 length equals 14 residues.

The rearrangement joins TRBV6-1 to TRBJ2-7; no definite D call. The CDR3 contains 15 residues. Germline values: CDR1 MNHNS, CDR2 SASEGT. Trimming removed 1 base from V and 0 bases from J, with 10 bases in between. CDR3 protein: CASSEGGPVSYEQYF. CDR3 DNA sequence: TGTGCCAGCAGTGAAGGAGGTCCTGTCTCCTACGAGCAGTACTTC.

The CDR3 reads CASSQVGQGGDTEAFF. CDR3 in DNA: TGTGCCAGCAGCCAAGTGGGACAGGGTGGGGACACTGAAGCTTTCTTT. V and J are TRBV4-2 and TRBJ1-1, with TRBD1 identical over 9 bases. This CDR3 region has 16 residues. CDR1 LGHNA and CDR2 YNFKEQ come from the germline V gene. Losses at the gene ends were 1 base for V and 3 bases for J; bases not matched to a gene: 6.

This clone was observed once. The CDR3 sequence: CASSLDGQPQETQYF. CDR3 in DNA: TGCGCCAGCAGCTTGGACGGACAACCCCAAGAGACCCAGTACTTC. This rearrangement joins TRBV5-1 to TRBJ2-5; a possible D gene is TRBD1 (5 bases). The CDR3 consists of 15 residues. The germline gives CDR1 SGHRS, CDR2 YFSETQ. V lost 0 bases and J 1 base, leaving 10 bases between the germline ends.

The chain recombines TRBV6-4 with TRBJ2-1; 9 positions match TRBD2. J was trimmed by 4 bases and V by 6 bases; bases with no gene match: 10. Germline values: CDR1 MRHNA, CDR2 SNTAGT. CDR3 length: 16 residues. The DNA of the CDR3 is TGTGCCAGCAGCCGGGCCCCTCTAGCGGGGTACAATGAGCAGTTCTTC. This sequence encodes CASSRAPLAGYNEQFF.

This chain links TRBV6-1 with TRBJ1-4; TRBD1 matches at 9 bases. The CDR3 is made up of 16 amino acids. Trimming removed 4 bases from V and 2 bases from J; junction bases left unmatched: 5. Looked up from germline, CDR1 is MNHNS and CDR2 is SASEGT. CDR3 sequence reads: CASSVPTGGTNEKLFF. The CDR3, as DNA: TGTGCCAGCAGTGTTCCAACAGGGGGCACTAATGAAAAACTGTTTTTT.